The next 21 T cell receptor beta chains were all read from a single sample in a study of regulatory T cells in long-lasting Graves disease. Documented time point: newly diagnosed GD, antithyroid drugs for less than 3 months. The TCR library was made from RNA that had been extracted from PBMCs in TRIzol. Arm-PCR of CDR3 regions with iRepertoire HTBI primers generated TCR beta libraries. TCRdb redid the calling of the multiplex PCR reads with MiXCR, one entry per CDR3 protein. The data show roughly 420,000 distinct CDR3 sequences, 16% seen once. The sample was also linked to a second study, of T cells in Graves' hyperthyroidism and ophthalmopathy.

The sequences come from peripheral blood mononuclear cells (PBMCs), collected at new diagnosis, from a patient treated with antithyroid drugs. Receptors originate from a woman between 18 and 29 years old with Graves disease.

This clonotype came up many times. The chain links TRBV20-1 to TRBJ2-7; 9 bases match TRBD2. Trimming removed 5 bases from V and 6 bases from J; junction bases left unmatched: 5. Germline CDR1 and CDR2: DFQATT and SNEGSKA (reference sequence). This CDR3 comprises 12 residues. This CDR3 reads CSAGTSIGEQYF. The CDR3 DNA is TGCAGTGCTGGGACTAGCATCGGCGAGCAGTACTTC.

This clonotype was detected many times. Sequence at one end of the junction differs from germline and may be a read error. The chain has TRBV5-1 and TRBJ2-7; tentative D call: TRBD2 (6 bases). The CDR3 totals 12 residues. Germline loops: CDR1 SGHRS, CDR2 YFSETQ. As DNA, the CDR3 is TGTGCCAGCAGCCTCGGGAGTCACGAGCAGTACTTC. This codes for CASSLGSHEQYF.

This clonotype has more than one count but fewer than ten. The chain joins TRBV28 to TRBJ2-5, with D perhaps TRBD2 (6 bases). This CDR3 is 18 amino acids long. CDR1 is MDHEN and CDR2 is SYDVKM in the germline V gene. V shed 3 bases and J shed 1 base, with 21 bases lying between them. This chain's CDR3 is CASSFTGRRGVTQETQYF. DNA for the CDR3: TGTGCCAGCAGTTTTACTGGCCGGCGGGGTGTAACCCAAGAGACCCAGTACTTC.

This chain uses TRBV18 with TRBJ1-4; 7 nucleotides match TRBD1. Germline CDR1 and CDR2: KGHSH and LQKENI. This CDR3 has 15 amino acids. Losses at the gene ends were 5 bases for V and 3 bases for J; bases not matched to a gene: 6. DNA of the CDR3: TGTGCCAGCTCATCCGACAGGGTCCCTAATGAAAAACTGTTTTTT. This gives the protein CASSSDRVPNEKLFF.

This clonotype was recorded at least ten times. The CDR3 coding sequence is TGCAGTGCAACCTGGGGGGGCTCCTTCCCATTTGATGGCTACACCTTC. Residues: CSATWGGSFPFDGYTF. The chain recombines TRBV20-1 with TRBJ1-2; possibly TRBD1 for D (6 bases). The CDR3 runs 16 residues. V was cut by 6 bases and J by 6 bases, with 26 bases left in between. Germline CDR1 reads DFQATT; CDR2 reads SNEGSKA (reference sequence).

This clonotype has only a few counts. This sequence joins TRBV19 and TRBJ2-1; 11 nucleotides match TRBD2. Germline CDR1 is LNHDA and CDR2 is SQIVND (reference sequence). The CDR3 has 18 residues. J was trimmed by 0 bases and V by 8 bases; bases with no gene match: 12. CDR3 coding DNA: TGTGCCAGTGGCACTAGCGGGAGAGCGGCTAGCTCCTACAATGAGCAGTTCTTC. It yields the protein CASGTSGRAASSYNEQFF.

This clonotype was seen ten or more times. The V gene is TRBV6-2 or TRBV6-3, the J gene TRBJ1-5; a weak D match, TRBD1 (6 bases). CDR1 and CDR2 (germline): MNHEY, SVGEGT. V lost 5 bases and J 6 bases, leaving 20 bases between the germline ends. The CDR3 runs to 16 residues. The CDR3 DNA is TGTGCCAGCAGTCCGACTGGGACACTTTATAGTCAGCCCCAGCATTTT. Amino acids: CASSPTGTLYSQPQHF.

The chain carries TRBV10-1 and TRBJ1-1; a possible D gene is TRBD1 (6 bases). Germline CDR1 and CDR2: WNHNN and SYGVQD (reference sequence). The CDR3 spans 15 residues. With 7 bases removed from V and 5 bases from J, the gap between germline ends came to 20 bases. The DNA for the CDR3 is TGCGCCAGCAAACGGGACACCCACCCAGGGACTGAAGCTTTCTTT. Translating gives CASKRDTHPGTEAFF.

J is TRBJ1-2 and V is TRBV28, with TRBD1 as a possible D gene (5 bases). The V end lost 7 bases, the J end lost 2 bases, and 14 bases lay between the germline ends. This CDR3 comprises 14 residues. Per germline, CDR1 MDHEN and CDR2 SYDVKM. CDR3 amino acids: CASTRGGSNYGYTF. CDR3 nucleotides: TGTGCCAGCACCCGGGGCGGCAGCAACTATGGCTACACCTTC.

CDR3 sequence: CASSIELRFNEQFF. CDR3 in DNA: TGTGCCAGTAGTATTGAGTTACGGTTCAATGAGCAGTTCTTC. The V and J genes are TRBV19 and TRBJ2-1; no clear D gene. The CDR3 extends over 14 amino acids. Between the trimmed V and J ends, which lost 3 bases and 6 bases, there was a span of 12 bases. Germline V gives CDR1 LNHDA, CDR2 SQIVND (reference sequence). The whole variable domain, remainder taken from reference TRBV19 and TRBJ2-1, is DGGITQSPKYLFRKEGQNVTLSCEQNLNHDAMYWYRQDPGQGLRLIYYSQIVNDFQKGDIAEGYSVSREKKESFPLTVTSAQKNPTAFYLCASSIELRFNEQFFGPGTRLTVL.

This clonotype came up a few times. This sequence joins TRBV20-1 and TRBJ1-1, with TRBD1 identical over 9 bases. After removal of 0 bases from V and 5 bases from J, the junction contained 4 bases not matched to a gene. This CDR3 is 14 amino acids long. Germline assignment: CDR1 DFQATT and CDR2 SNEGSKA (reference sequence). CDR3 in DNA: TGCAGTGCTAGAGAGACAGGGGGAATTACTGAAGCTTTCTTT. Amino acids: CSARETGGITEAFF.

Details on this clonotype: The junction and the germline gene differ at one end; a read error may be behind it. The chain joins TRBV4-3 to TRBJ1-1, with D possibly matching TRBD1 (6 bases). The CDR3 runs to 13 residues. Germline-derived CDR1 and CDR2 are LGHNA and YSLEER. CDR3 residues: CASSQGEGGRRDF. The CDR3 coding sequence is TGCGCCAGCAGCCAGGGGGAGGGGGGCCGAAGAGATTTT.

J is TRBJ1-1 and V is TRBV18, with TRBD1 matching over 12 bases. Germline V gene data show CDR1 as KGHSH and CDR2 as LQKENI. This CDR3 is built from 17 residues. V shed 2 bases, J shed 4 bases, and the junction held 8 bases outside the gene matches. The CDR3 DNA follows: TGTGCCAGCTCACCAAAGGGACAGGGGGCTGTTGGCACTGAAGCTTTCTTT. Its translation: CASSPKGQGAVGTEAFF.

This clonotype has just a few counts. J is TRBJ2-7 and V is TRBV28; 8 positions agree with TRBD1. The CDR3 covers 17 residues. Germline-derived CDR1 and CDR2 are MDHEN and SYDVKM. V trimming: 3 bases; J trimming: 1 base; junction bases outside the gene matches: 11. CDR3 protein: CASSFRLGTGASYEQYF. CDR3 DNA: TGTGCCAGCAGTTTCCGGCTTGGGACAGGAGCTTCCTACGAGCAGTACTTC.

This clonotype was detected many times. The J gene is TRBJ2-7, the V gene TRBV28; 8 nucleotides agree with TRBD1. V lost 5 bases, J lost 4 bases, and 7 bases stayed unmatched. CDR1 is MDHEN, CDR2 SYDVKM, per germline. The CDR3 has 14 residues. The CDR3 is CASSGRDRWYEQYF. The CDR3 bases are TGTGCCAGCAGTGGCCGGGACAGGTGGTACGAGCAGTACTTC.

This clonotype was picked up a small number of times. This chain connects TRBV5-1 to TRBJ2-7, with D possibly matching TRBD1 (5 bases). Germline assignment: CDR1 SGHRS and CDR2 YFSETQ. The length of the CDR3 is 16 residues. The germline V and J ends were trimmed by 1 base and 0 bases, with 14 bases remaining between them. CDR3: CASSLRARQTSYEQYF. The DNA for the CDR3 is TGCGCCAGCAGCTTGCGGGCAAGACAGACCTCCTACGAGCAGTACTTC.

This clonotype was observed at least ten times. The rearrangement uses TRBV2 and TRBJ2-1, with a tentative D call TRBD2 (5 bases). CDR1 and CDR2 (germline): SNHLY, FYNNEI. CDR3 length equals 14 residues. The ends were cut back, 4 bases at V and 5 bases at J, with 12 bases in the middle. Here the CDR3 reads CASSAASPHNEQFF. The CDR3 coding sequence is TGTGCCAGCAGTGCGGCTAGCCCGCACAATGAGCAGTTCTTC. The full variable domain, in which reference TRBV2 and TRBJ2-1 provide the parts outside the CDR3, is EPEVTQTPSHQVTQMGQEVILRCVPISNHLYFYWYRQILGQKVEFLVSFYNNEISEKSEIFDDQFSVERPDGSNFTLKIRSTKLEDSAMYFCASSAASPHNEQFFGPGTRLTVL.

The sample holds many counts of this clonotype. The V gene is TRBV7-9, the J gene TRBJ2-3; D is ambiguous. Germline values: CDR1 SEHNR, CDR2 FQNEAQ (reference sequence). V lost 1 base and J lost 4, with 12 bases in between. The CDR3 is made up of 15 amino acids. CDR3 region: CASSLELRWADTQYF. The CDR3 bases are TGTGCCAGCAGCTTAGAATTACGTTGGGCAGATACGCAGTATTTT.

This chain links TRBV29-1 with TRBJ1-2; D is uncertain. The CDR3 totals 11 residues. The V end lost 5 bases, the J end lost 8 bases, and 12 bases lay between the germline ends. In germline, CDR1 is SQVTM, CDR2 ANQGSEA. The CDR3 sequence is CSVLKDSGYTF. The CDR3 DNA follows: TGCAGCGTTCTCAAAGATAGCGGCTACACCTTC.

This clonotype was seen at least ten times. This rearrangement joins TRBV5-1 to TRBJ2-7; 7 nucleotides match TRBD1. Germline CDR1 reads SGHRS; CDR2 reads YFSETQ. The CDR3 length is 15 residues. V dropped 5 bases and J dropped 2; count of bases not matched to a gene: 10. CDR3 region: CASSEGTVQTYEQYF. DNA for the CDR3: TGCGCCAGCAGTGAAGGGACAGTACAAACCTACGAGCAGTACTTC. The full variable domain, with the rest looked up from reference TRBV5-1 and TRBJ2-7, is KAGVTQTPRYLIKTRGQQVTLSCSPISGHRSVSWYQQTPGQGLQFLFEYFSETQRNKGNFPGRFSGRQFSNSRSEMNVSTLELGDSALYLCASSEGTVQTYEQYFGPGTRLTVT.

This clonotype was recorded at least ten times. The chain combines TRBV2 with TRBJ2-1; D gene uncertain. This CDR3 comprises 13 residues. V lost 3 bases and J 4 bases, leaving 7 bases between the germline ends. CDR1 and CDR2 (germline): SNHLY, FYNNEI. The CDR3 region is CASSEVGYNEQFF. CDR3 bases: TGTGCCAGCAGTGAGGTCGGGTACAATGAGCAGTTCTTC.